The present T cell receptor beta chain was sequenced within a study of spatial heterogeneity in lung cancer (dated by TCRdb to the late 2010s). Background for the entire study: Donors were under 95 patients with early-stage, untreated non-small cell lung cancer from the lung TRACERx cohort. Follow-up PBMC samples were sequenced whenever available, and the median time to follow-up was roughly two years after resection. Beta-chain transcripts were consistently detected in greater numbers than alpha-chain transcripts, which likely reflects a higher abundance of beta-chain transcripts. In the raw uncorrected reads, each unique combination of TCR and UMI appeared more than ten times on average. TCR alpha and beta repertoires were quantitatively compared across multiple tumor regions, matched nontumor lung and blood in non-small cell lung cancer. TCR repertoire features were related to nonsynonymous mutation counts determined by whole-exome sequencing of tumor tissue. Both alpha and beta chains were TCR-sequenced in 220 or so tumor regions, around 65 matched nontumor lung samples and roughly 54 PBMC samples obtained at surgery. Broader findings and caveats from the paper: Additional single-cell paired TCR alpha and beta sequencing was considered necessary to confirm, at a functional level, the hypothesis that regional TCRs recognize regional mutations. Ubiquitous expanded tumor TCRs showed up in blood more often at tumor resection than at routine follow-up. Only around 15 patients were included in comparisons of baseline and follow-up blood repertoires.

This clonotype was seen a few times. It lacks a known antigen. No base quality values were provided; no much bigger clone lies one nucleotide off. The receptor library was made with 5' RACE. For sequencing, a NextSeq 500 was employed. The TCR library protocol attached a unique molecular identifier to each TCR cDNA molecule to allow correction of PCR and sequencing errors. Concerning the study's data processing: TCR identification, UMI-based error correction and CDR3 extraction were performed with Decombinator tools. TCRs above a frequency of 2 per 1,000, corresponding to the top 1% of the tumor frequency distribution, were defined as expanded. Renyi diversity was calculated using the R vegan package after each repertoire was subsampled 100 times to 5,000 TCRs. To build CDR3 similarity networks, amino acid triplet string-kernel similarity was used, and CDR3s were connected when their pairwise similarity was above 0.82. The raw public reads went through TCRdb reprocessing: fastp at Q25, MiXCR clone calling, in-frame beta chains kept. Each entry is one CDR3 protein sequence, shown with its most common DNA and genes. What appears here as the V and J calls and clone size reflects TCRdb's work, not the paper's. The sample table contains about 10,000 distinct CDR3 sequences; only one count was recorded for about 23% of them. About 4% of the sample is taken by the ten largest.

The germline V gene (reference sequence) specifies SGHKS as CDR1 and YYEKEE as CDR2. CDR3 length: 13 amino acids, cysteine to phenylalanine. The only DNA kept is the CDR3, 39 bases in frame from the first base. A distance of 4 bases separates the germline ends of V and J, which lose 0 bases and 0 bases respectively. This specimen's time point label, per the study, means: blood at routine non-recurrence follow-up after resection. TCR sequencing used whole RNA extracted from tumor and nontumor lung tissue, or from cryopreserved PBMC samples, without cell sorting. Only patients for whom sufficient RNA was available from at least two tumor regions were selected for TCR sequencing.

The chain is assembled from TRBV5-5 and TRBJ2-7; no D gene is confidently identified. Sequencing used PBMCs, obtained at follow-up. The sequence was obtained from a female donor with early-stage non-small cell lung cancer. The CDR3 here reads CASSLDISYEQYF. The DNA reads as follows: TGTGCCAGCAGCTTGGACATCTCCTACGAGCAGTACTTC.